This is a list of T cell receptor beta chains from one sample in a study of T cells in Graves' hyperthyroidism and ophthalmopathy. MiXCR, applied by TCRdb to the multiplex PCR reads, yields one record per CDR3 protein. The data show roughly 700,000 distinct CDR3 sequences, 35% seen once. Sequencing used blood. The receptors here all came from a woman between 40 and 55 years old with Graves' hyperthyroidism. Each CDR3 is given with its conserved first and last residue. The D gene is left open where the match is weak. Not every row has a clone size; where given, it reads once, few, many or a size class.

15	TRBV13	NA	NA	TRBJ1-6	CASSYTTRDNSPLHF	TGTGCCAGCAGTTACACAACAAGGGATAATTCACCCCTCCACTTT
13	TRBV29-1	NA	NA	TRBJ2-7	CSVAGGTGNEQYF	TGCAGCGTAGCGGGAGGGACAGGGAACGAGCAGTACTTC
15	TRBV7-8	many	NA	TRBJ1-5	CASSLDQSGSLPQHF	TGTGCCAGCAGCTTAGATCAGAGCGGCTCGTTGCCCCAGCATTTT
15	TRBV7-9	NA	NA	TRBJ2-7	CASSVVQGPPYEQYF	TGTGCCAGCAGCGTCGTACAGGGACCCCCCTACGAGCAGTACTTC
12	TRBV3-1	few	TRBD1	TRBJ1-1	CASSSSTGGAFF	TGTGCCAGCAGCTCATCAACAGGGGGAGCTTTCTTT
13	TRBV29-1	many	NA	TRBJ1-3	CSVLDASGNTIYF	TGCAGCGTTTTAGACGCCTCTGGAAACACCATATATTTT
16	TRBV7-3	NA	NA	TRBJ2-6	CASSLTLGSGANVLTF	TGTGCCAGCAGCTTGACTTTGGGGTCTGGGGCCAACGTCCTGACTTTC
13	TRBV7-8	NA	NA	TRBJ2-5	CASSLGGREPQYF	TGTGCCAGCAGCTTAGGGGGAAGGGAGCCCCAGTACTTC
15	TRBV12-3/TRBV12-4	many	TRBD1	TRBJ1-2	CASSPRTGLGYGYTF	TGTGCCAGCAGTCCGAGGACAGGTCTCGGCTATGGCTACACCTTC
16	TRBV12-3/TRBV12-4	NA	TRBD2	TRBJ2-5	CASIKTGTRLGETQYF	TGTGCCAGCATCAAAACCGGGACTAGATTGGGGGAGACCCAGTACTTC
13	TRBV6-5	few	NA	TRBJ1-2	CASRFNLLNGYTF	TGTGCCAGCAGGTTCAACCTACTAAATGGCTACACCTTC
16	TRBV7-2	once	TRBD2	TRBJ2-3	CASSLAVAGGTGTQYF	TGTGCCAGCAGCTTAGCGGTAGCGGGAGGAACAGGGACGCAGTATTTT
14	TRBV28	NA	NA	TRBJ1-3	CASTSVVDGNTIYF	TGTGCCAGCACTTCGGTAGTGGATGGAAACACCATATATTTT
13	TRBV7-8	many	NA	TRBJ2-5	CASSPLQKETQYF	TGTGCCAGCAGCCCCCTTCAGAAAGAGACCCAGTACTTC
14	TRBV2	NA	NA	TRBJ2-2	CASSLYQSTGELFF	TGTGCCAGCAGTTTGTACCAGTCCACCGGGGAGCTGTTTTTT
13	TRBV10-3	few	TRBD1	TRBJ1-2	CAMKGQGAHGYTF	TGTGCCATGAAGGGACAGGGGGCTCATGGCTACACCTTC
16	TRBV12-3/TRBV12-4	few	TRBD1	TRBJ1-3	CASRRGQGDLFDTIYF	TGTGCCAGCAGGCGGGGACAGGGAGACCTCTTTGACACCATATATTTT
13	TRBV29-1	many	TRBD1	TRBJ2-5	CSAGQGPQETQYF	TGCAGCGCCGGACAGGGGCCGCAGGAGACCCAGTACTTC
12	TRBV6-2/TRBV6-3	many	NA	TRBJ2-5	CASSYREETQYF	TGTGCCAGCAGTTACAGGGAGGAGACCCAGTACTTC
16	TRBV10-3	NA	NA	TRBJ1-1	CAISEMGGGRDTEAFF	TGTGCCATCAGTGAAATGGGTGGGGGCCGGGACACTGAAGCTTTCTTT
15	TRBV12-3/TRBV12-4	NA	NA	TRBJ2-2	CASSESSRGTGELFF	TGTGCCAGCAGTGAGAGCAGCCGGGGCACCGGGGAGCTGTTTTTT
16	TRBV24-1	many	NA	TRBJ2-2	CATSVATSSFTGELFF	TGTGCCACCAGTGTTGCCACAAGTTCTTTCACCGGGGAGCTGTTTTTT
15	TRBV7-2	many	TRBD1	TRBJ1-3	CASSLGQGDGNTIYF	TGTGCCAGCAGCCTAGGACAGGGAGATGGAAACACCATATATTTT
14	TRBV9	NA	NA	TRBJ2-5	CASSVAGLLETQYF	TGTGCCAGCAGCGTAGCTGGGCTACTAGAGACCCAGTACTTC
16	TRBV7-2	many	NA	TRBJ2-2	CASKRAGGVNTGELFF	TGTGCCAGCAAGAGGGCAGGGGGGGTGAACACCGGGGAGCTGTTTTTT
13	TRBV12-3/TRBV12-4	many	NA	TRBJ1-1	CASSPAPNTEAFF	TGTGCCAGCAGCCCGGCTCCAAACACTGAAGCTTTCTTT
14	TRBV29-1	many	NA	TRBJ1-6	CSVDDGTDNSPLHF	TGCAGCGTTGACGACGGGACGGATAATTCACCCCTCCACTTT
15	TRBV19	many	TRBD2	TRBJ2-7	CASRQSSGGAYEQYF	TGTGCCAGTCGTCAATCTAGCGGGGGGGCCTACGAGCAGTACTTC
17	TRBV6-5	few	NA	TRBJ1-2	CASRSDLFGLSSWGYTF	TGTGCCAGCAGGTCGGACCTGTTTGGGTTATCGTCCTGGGGCTACACCTTC
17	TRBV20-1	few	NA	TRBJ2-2	CSASSPGVSKNTGELFF	TGCAGTGCTAGCTCTCCCGGGGTCAGTAAGAACACCGGGGAGCTGTTTTTT
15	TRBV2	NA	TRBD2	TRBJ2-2	CASNRDYPNTGELFF	TGTGCCAGCAACCGGGACTACCCGAACACCGGGGAGCTGTTTTTT
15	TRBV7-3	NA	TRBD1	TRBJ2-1	CASSPDRVTYNEQFF	TGTGCCAGCAGCCCGGACAGGGTGACCTACAATGAGCAGTTCTTC
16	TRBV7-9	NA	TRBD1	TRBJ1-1	CANSPPQGGRGTEAFF	TGTGCCAACAGCCCACCCCAGGGGGGGCGGGGCACTGAAGCTTTCTTT
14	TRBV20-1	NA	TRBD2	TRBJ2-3	CSAGLAELTDTQYF	TGCAGTGCGGGACTAGCGGAACTCACAGATACGCAGTATTTT
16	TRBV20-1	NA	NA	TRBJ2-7	CSASPTLTTYSYEQYF	TGCAGTGCTAGCCCAACCTTGACAACGTACTCCTACGAGCAGTACTTC
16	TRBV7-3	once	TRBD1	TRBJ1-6	CASSSRGQGRNSPLHF	TGTGCCAGCAGCAGCCGGGGACAGGGCAGGAATTCACCCCTCCACTTT
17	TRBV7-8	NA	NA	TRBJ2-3	CASSLAVGLAMTDTQYF	TGTGCCAGCAGCTTAGCGGTCGGGCTAGCTATGACAGATACGCAGTATTTT
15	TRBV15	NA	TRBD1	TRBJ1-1	CAIGTGGPMNTEAFF	TGTGCCATCGGGACAGGGGGTCCTATGAACACTGAAGCTTTCTTT
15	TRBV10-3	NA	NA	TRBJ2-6	CATGGGDSGANVLTF	TGTGCCACCGGAGGGGGAGACTCTGGGGCCAACGTCCTGACTTTC
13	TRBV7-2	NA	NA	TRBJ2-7	CASSFGIGYEQYF	TGTGCCAGCAGCTTTGGGATCGGATACGAGCAGTACTTC
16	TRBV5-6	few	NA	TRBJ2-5	CASSLWEGLPQETQYF	TGTGCCAGCAGCTTGTGGGAAGGACTACCCCAAGAGACCCAGTACTTC
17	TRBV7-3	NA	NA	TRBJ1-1	CTSSIVPGKGPNTEAFF	TGTACCAGTAGTATAGTCCCCGGGAAGGGCCCTAACACTGAAGCTTTCTTT
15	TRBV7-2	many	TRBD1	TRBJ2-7	CASSLGGTGAGEQYF	TGTGCCAGCAGCTTAGGCGGGACAGGGGCGGGTGAGCAGTACTTC
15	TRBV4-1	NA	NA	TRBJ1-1	CASSQNELGGREAFF	TGCGCCAGCAGCCAGAACGAACTTGGGGGGCGTGAAGCTTTCTTT
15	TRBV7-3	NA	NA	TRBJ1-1	CASSQGSSLDTEAFF	TGTGCCAGCAGCCAAGGGAGCAGTTTGGACACTGAAGCTTTCTTT
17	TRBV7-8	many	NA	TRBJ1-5	CASATRRGLRSNQPQHF	TGTGCCAGCGCCACCCGAAGGGGTTTGAGGAGCAATCAGCCCCAGCATTTT
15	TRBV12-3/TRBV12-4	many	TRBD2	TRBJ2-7	CASSYSRGVLYEQYF	TGTGCCAGCAGTTACTCGCGGGGGGTCCTCTACGAGCAGTACTTC
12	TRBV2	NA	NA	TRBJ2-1	CASSGQLNEQFF	TGTGCCAGCAGTGGACAGCTCAATGAGCAGTTCTTC
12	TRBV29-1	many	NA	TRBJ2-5	CSVVGSEETQYF	TGCAGCGTTGTTGGCAGCGAAGAGACCCAGTACTTC
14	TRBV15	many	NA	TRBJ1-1	CATSYSGGDTEAFF	TGTGCCACCAGCTACTCCGGAGGGGACACTGAAGCTTTCTTT
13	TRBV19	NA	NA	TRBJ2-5	CATTEDNQETQYF	TGTGCCACTACGGAAGACAACCAAGAGACCCAGTACTTC
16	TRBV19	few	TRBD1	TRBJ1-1	CASSNEGDRVQTEAFF	TGTGCCAGTAGCAACGAGGGGGACAGGGTTCAAACTGAAGCTTTCTTT
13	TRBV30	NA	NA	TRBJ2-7	CAYTRIGRYEQYF	TGTGCCTACACACGTATAGGAAGATACGAGCAGTACTTC
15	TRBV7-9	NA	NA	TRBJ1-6	CASSSDRDGNSPLHF	TGTGCCAGCAGCTCCGACCGGGACGGTAATTCACCCCTCCACTTT
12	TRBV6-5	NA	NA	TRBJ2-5	CASSYRMETQYF	TGTGCCAGCAGTTACAGGATGGAGACCCAGTACTTC
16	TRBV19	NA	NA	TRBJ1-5	CASSTLTGPSNQPQHF	TGTGCCAGTAGTACCCTCACAGGCCCTAGCAATCAGCCCCAGCATTTT
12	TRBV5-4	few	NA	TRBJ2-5	CASSVPQETQYF	TGTGCCAGCAGCGTCCCCCAAGAGACCCAGTACTTC
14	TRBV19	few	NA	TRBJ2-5	CASSIILAGETQYF	TGTGCCAGTAGTATTATACTAGCAGGAGAGACCCAGTACTTC